This T cell receptor (beta chain) was profiled in a study of cytomegalovirus exposure and HLA in healthy donors. The protocol was immunoSEQ multiplex PCR, while the TCRdb copy is restricted to in-frame clones and leaves out a portion. The table lists under 250,000 clones, around 87% of them singletons. The TCR originated in a woman between 18 and 30 years old in good health and CMV-seropositive. The specimen was PBMCs.

CDR3 coding DNA: TGTGCCAGCAGCCTTGGCACAGGTGACTTCTACGAGCAGTACTTC. Translating it yields CASSLGTGDFYEQYF. The chain recombines TRBV27 with TRBJ2-7; D might be TRBD1 (5 bases). This CDR3 region has 15 residues. Trimming removed 6 bases from V and 3 bases from J, with 18 bases in between. In germline, CDR1 is MNHEY, CDR2 SMNVEV (reference sequence).